These T cell receptor beta chains were read from a single sample in a study of blood T cell repertoires in COVID-19. The data were produced by immunoSEQ multiplex PCR, yet TCRdb's version contains in-frame clones alone and is incomplete. Of around 95,000 clones in the sample, around four fifths were seen once. Sequencing was performed on peripheral blood. Source of these receptors: a man aged 70 or older with active or convalescent COVID-19. CDR3s include the opening cysteine and the closing phenylalanine or tryptophan. The D gene is left open where the match is weak. Clone size appears in some rows only: once, few, many, or a class for an expanded clone.

clone size | J gene | V gene | D gene | CDR3 DNA | CDR3 protein
- | TRBJ1-2 | TRBV10-3 | - | TGTGCCACTTTTCGGGAGGACTATGGCTACACCTTC | CATFREDYGYTF
- | TRBJ2-1 | TRBV7-2 | - | TGTGCCAGCAGCATTGACAACTACAATGAGCAGTTCTTC | CASSIDNYNEQFF
many | TRBJ2-1 | TRBV14 | TRBD2 | TGTGCCAGCAGCAGCAGCCTGGGACTAGCGGGAGAAGAGCAGTTCTTC | CASSSSLGLAGEEQFF
- | TRBJ2-3 | TRBV27 | - | TGTGCCAGCAGTCCCGGGCCAGGGGGGAGCACAGATACGCAGTATTTT | CASSPGPGGSTDTQYF
- | TRBJ2-1 | TRBV14 | TRBD2 | TGTGCCAGCAGCCACCCTAGCGGGGGGGGCTATGAGCAGTTCTTC | CASSHPSGGGYEQFF
- | TRBJ1-6 | TRBV5-1 | - | TGCGCCAGCAGCTTGAGCGGTAATAATTCACCCCTCCACTTT | CASSLSGNNSPLHF
- | TRBJ2-7 | TRBV5-1 | - | TGCGCCAGCAGCTTCAACAGGGCCTACGAGCAGTACTTC | CASSFNRAYEQYF
- | TRBJ1-4 | TRBV28 | - | TGTGCCAGCAGTCGGAGCTTTGAAAAACTGTTTTTT | CASSRSFEKLFF
- | TRBJ1-3 | TRBV5-4 | - | TGTGCCAGCAGCGCCTCGGTAAAGTCCTCTGGAAACACCATATATTTT | CASSASVKSSGNTIYF
- | TRBJ1-3 | TRBV6-5 | - | TGTGCCAGCAGTACCCGGGGATCCGGAAACACCATATATTTT | CASSTRGSGNTIYF
- | TRBJ1-5 | TRBV19 | TRBD1 | TGTGCCAGTAACCTCGACAGGGCAGGCAATCAGCCCCAGCATTTT | CASNLDRAGNQPQHF
- | TRBJ2-2 | TRBV11-2 | - | TGTGCCAGCAGCTACTCCCCCGGGGAGCTGTTTTTT | CASSYSPGELFF
- | TRBJ1-2 | TRBV27 | TRBD1 | TGTGCCAGCAGTCCTTCGACAGGGGCTCTTAACTATGGCTACACCTTC | CASSPSTGALNYGYTF
- | TRBJ1-4 | TRBV28 | - | TGTGCCAGCAGACGGACAGAGATTAATGAAAAACTGTTTTTT | CASRRTEINEKLFF
- | TRBJ2-1 | TRBV6-5 | TRBD1 | TGTGCCAGCAGTTGGGGGACAGGCTACAATGAGCAGTTCTTC | CASSWGTGYNEQFF
once | TRBJ1-6 | TRBV5-1 | TRBD1 | TGCGCCAGCAGCATTCAGGGGGCAGCCGTAAATTCACCCCTCCACTTT | CASSIQGAAVNSPLHF
once | TRBJ2-1 | TRBV5-1 | - | TGCGCCAGCAGCCCCGAGGGGGTGGGAGAGCAGTTCTTC | CASSPEGVGEQFF
- | TRBJ2-1 | TRBV19 | - | TGTGCCAGTAGTATCGAAGCAAGCTCCTACAATGAGCAGTTCTTC | CASSIEASSYNEQFF
once | TRBJ1-4 | TRBV28 | - | TGTGCCAGCAGTTTATTAGAGCAGGGGTGGAATGAAAAACTGTTTTTT | CASSLLEQGWNEKLFF
few | TRBJ2-3 | TRBV2 | - | TGTGCCAGCAGTGCAGGGCACACAGATACGCAGTATTTT | CASSAGHTDTQYF
- | TRBJ2-7 | TRBV28 | TRBD1 | TGTGCCAGCGGTCCCCGCGGGACAGGGACGGCCGAGCAGTACTTC | CASGPRGTGTAEQYF
- | TRBJ2-5 | TRBV19 | TRBD2 | TGTGCCAGTACCCCTAGCGGGATAAACAGAGAGACCCAGTACTTC | CASTPSGINRETQYF
- | TRBJ2-5 | TRBV5-6 | - | TGTGCCAGCAGCACGGACTTGGGCGGGGAGACCCAGTACTTC | CASSTDLGGETQYF
once | TRBJ1-1 | TRBV11-2 | - | TGTGCCAGCAGCTTATCCCACATGGCCGCCATGAACACTGAAGCTTTCTTT | CASSLSHMAAMNTEAFF
- | TRBJ1-2 | TRBV13 | - | TGTGCCAGCAGCTTAGTATCTGGGAGGCATGGCTACACCTTC | CASSLVSGRHGYTF